The 31 T cell receptor beta chains below all came from one sample that was sequenced in a study of T cells after yellow fever vaccination. TCRdb called the 5' RACE reads again in MiXCR, with one record for every CDR3 protein. The sample holds 42,000 or so distinct CDR3 sequences, 6.8% seen once. This sample comprised CD8+ T cells not binding an NS4B(214-222) dextramer, sorted from PBMCs, obtained 45 days after the yellow fever booster vaccination. These receptors came from a young man who received the YFV17D yellow fever vaccine.

This clonotype appeared many times. The gene calls are TRBV7-9 and TRBJ1-4, with D unresolved. The CDR3 spans 12 residues. The germline V and J ends were trimmed by 7 bases and 3 bases, with 6 bases remaining between them. Germline V gives CDR1 SEHNR, CDR2 FQNEAQ (reference sequence). In DNA, the CDR3 is TGTGCCAGCACGTACCCTAATGAAAAACTGTTTTTT. This encodes CASTYPNEKLFF.

This clonotype was seen a few times. The chain uses TRBV11-2 and TRBJ2-1, with TRBD2 identical over 10 bases. V gave up 2 bases and J gave up 5 bases; unmatched junction bases: 6. The CDR3 extends over 16 amino acids. Germline CDR1 is SGHAT and CDR2 is FQNNGV. This CDR3 is CASSLQPSGRDNEQFF. The CDR3 DNA is TGTGCCAGCAGCTTACAGCCTAGCGGGAGAGACAATGAGCAGTTCTTC.

This clonotype was seen at least ten times. J is TRBJ2-5 and V is TRBV3-1, with 7 bases fitting TRBD2. The CDR3 contains 14 residues. The ends lost 6 bases at V and 5 bases at J; junction bases unmatched: 9. Germline V gene data show CDR1 as LGHDT and CDR2 as YNNKEL (reference sequence). The CDR3 bases are TGTGCCAGCAGGGGGACGGGAGGTGGGGAGACCCAGTACTTC. This codes for CASRGTGGGETQYF.

This clonotype has a count of ten or more. This chain uses TRBV14 with TRBJ2-3; 14 positions agree with TRBD2. This CDR3 contains 21 residues. CDR1 and CDR2 from the germline V gene are SGHDN and FVKESK. Unmatched junction bases numbered 11, after V lost 0 bases and J lost 0 bases. CDR3 sequence: CASSQDQGPGLAGASTDTQYF. DNA for the CDR3: TGTGCCAGCAGCCAAGATCAGGGTCCGGGACTAGCGGGAGCAAGCACAGATACGCAGTATTTT.

In this sample, this clonotype turned up many times. J is TRBJ2-3 and V is TRBV7-3, with 8 nucleotides matching TRBD2. The CDR3 loop spans 14 amino acids. V shed 5 bases and J 2 bases; nucleotides not matched to a gene: 3. The germline V gene has CDR1 SGHTA and CDR2 FQGTGA. The CDR3 protein is CASSIGLATDTQYF. The DNA for the CDR3 is TGTGCCAGCAGCATCGGACTAGCCACAGATACGCAGTATTTT.

This sequence joins TRBV20-1 and TRBJ2-7; TRBD2 matches 13 bases. CDR3 size: 16 residues. The V and J ends lost 7 bases and 0 bases, in that order; junction bases with no gene match: 9. CDR1 is DFQATT and CDR2 is SNEGSKA in the germline V gene (reference sequence). This CDR3 is CSVKGLAGPSSYEQYF. Written as DNA, the CDR3 is TGCAGTGTCAAGGGACTAGCGGGGCCAAGCTCCTACGAGCAGTACTTC.

This clonotype was seen repeatedly, ten times or more. The chain combines TRBV10-1 with TRBJ2-1; weak D call: TRBD1 (5 bases). V gave up 5 bases and J gave up 6 bases, with 14 bases separating them. The germline gives CDR1 WNHNN, CDR2 SYGVQD (reference sequence). The CDR3 extends over 14 amino acids. CDR3 sequence reads: CASSSLVGVNEQFF. The CDR3 coding sequence is TGCGCCAGCAGTAGCCTAGTAGGGGTCAATGAGCAGTTCTTC.

This clonotype is categorized as medium-sized. The rearrangement joins TRBV7-6 to TRBJ2-3; no clear D. This CDR3 spans 12 amino acids. Looked up from germline, CDR1 is SGHVS and CDR2 is FNYEAQ. Between the trimmed V and J ends, which lost 3 bases and 3 bases, there was a span of 4 bases. This CDR3 reads CASSFGTDTQYF. CDR3 nucleotides: TGTGCCAGCAGCTTCGGGACAGATACGCAGTATTTT.

CDR3 bases: TGTGCCAGTAGTATAGTTGGGGGGGCCGGCACCGGGGAGCTGTTTTTT. Amino acid sequence: CASSIVGGAGTGELFF. V usage is TRBV19 and J usage is TRBJ2-2, with D possibly being TRBD2 (7 bases). V gave up 1 base and J gave up 4 bases, with 13 bases separating them. Germline CDR1 LNHDA, CDR2 SQIVND (reference sequence). This CDR3 contains 16 residues.

This clonotype came up many times. V and J are TRBV14 and TRBJ2-3; the match to TRBD2 covers 7 bases. The length of the CDR3 is 16 residues. CDR1 is SGHDN and CDR2 is FVKESK in the germline V gene. The V and J ends lost 4 bases and 5 bases, in that order; junction bases with no gene match: 12. CDR3 sequence reads: CASSPFGQAGKDTQYF. DNA of the CDR3: TGTGCCAGCAGCCCCTTTGGCCAAGCGGGAAAAGATACGCAGTATTTT.

In this sample, this clonotype turned up a few times. The chain employs TRBV2 and TRBJ1-2, with D unclear. The CDR3 covers 12 residues. Per the germline V gene, CDR1 is SNHLY and CDR2 is FYNNEI. V was trimmed by 3 bases and J by 0 bases, leaving 2 bases between them. The CDR3 coding sequence is TGTGCCAGCAGTGACTCTAACTATGGCTACACCTTC. Protein product: CASSDSNYGYTF.

This clonotype has ten or more counts. CDR3 coding DNA: TGCAGTGCTAGCTGGCACAATGAGCAGTTCTTC. It yields the protein CSASWHNEQFF. The V gene is TRBV20-1, the J gene TRBJ2-1; D remains ambiguous. The CDR3 loop spans 11 amino acids. Germline V gene sequence: CDR1 DFQATT, CDR2 SNEGSKA (reference sequence). V lost 3 bases and J 5 bases, leaving 5 bases between the germline ends.

There are many counts of this clonotype. The CDR3 reads CSARDLNRSPYEQYF. The CDR3 nucleotides read TGCAGTGCTAGAGATCTAAACAGGTCTCCCTACGAGCAGTACTTC. The chain combines TRBV20-1 with TRBJ2-7, with a tentative D call TRBD1 (5 bases). The CDR3 totals 15 residues. Germline CDR1 and CDR2: DFQATT and SNEGSKA (reference sequence). Deletions cut 0 bases from V and 2 bases from J, with 14 bases between.

This clonotype was seen many times. This chain uses TRBV6-2 or TRBV6-3 with TRBJ2-7; D uncertain. Germline V gene data show CDR1 as MNHEY and CDR2 as SVGEGT. V shed 11 bases and J shed 0 bases, with 11 bases lying between them. The CDR3 loop spans 12 amino acids. The CDR3 sequence is CAAGWASYEQYF. The CDR3 DNA is TGTGCCGCCGGGTGGGCCTCCTACGAGCAGTACTTC.

There are many counts of this clonotype. The chain carries TRBV20-1 and TRBJ2-7; D may be TRBD2 (6 bases). The CDR3 covers 15 residues. Germline loops: CDR1 DFQATT, CDR2 SNEGSKA (reference sequence). Trimming took off 0 bases at V and 4 bases at J, with 16 bases between the two ends. The CDR3 loop is CSAREIQRVSYEQYF. CDR3 sequence (DNA): TGCAGTGCTAGAGAAATCCAGCGGGTTTCTTACGAGCAGTACTTC.

In its sample, this clonotype was seen many times. The V and J genes are TRBV6-4 and TRBJ2-1; 7 bases fit TRBD2. The V gene end was trimmed by 2 bases and the J gene end by 4 bases; junction bases not matched to a gene: 5. Germline assignment: CDR1 MRHNA and CDR2 SNTAGT. The CDR3 is 15 amino acids. CDR3 amino acids: CASSDMSGKYNEQFF. DNA of the CDR3: TGTGCCAGCAGTGACATGAGCGGGAAGTACAATGAGCAGTTCTTC.

This clonotype was counted ten times or more. The genes are TRBV5-6 and TRBJ2-5; D assignment may be TRBD1 or TRBD2 (5 bases each). Germline V gene lookup returns CDR1 SGHDT and CDR2 YYEEEE. The CDR3 sequence is 15 residues long. V was trimmed by 0 bases and J by 7 bases, leaving 16 bases between them. Here the CDR3 DNA reads TGTGCCAGCAGCTTGGAGGGAGAAGGGGTCGGGACCCAGTACTTC. Translation: CASSLEGEGVGTQYF.

This clonotype was detected many times. The V gene is TRBV5-1, the J gene TRBJ2-7; the D gene is possibly TRBD1 (6 bases). The CDR3 consists of 13 residues. Trimming cost V 4 bases and J 3 bases, with 11 bases left between them. CDR1 and CDR2 from the germline V gene are SGHRS and YFSETQ. CDR3 sequence: CASSQTGYYEQYF. The CDR3 DNA follows: TGCGCCAGCAGCCAGACAGGATACTACGAGCAGTACTTC.

This clonotype was counted at least ten times. The chain joins TRBV6-5 to TRBJ2-2; D not resolved. Germline loops: CDR1 MNHEY, CDR2 SVGAGI. This CDR3 spans 14 amino acids. The V end lost 2 bases, the J end lost 6 bases, and 10 bases lay between the germline ends. The CDR3 DNA sequence: TGTGCCAGCAGTTACCAAGGGATTTCCGGGGAGCTGTTTTTT. Translation: CASSYQGISGELFF.

This clonotype was counted at least ten times. This sequence joins TRBV6-5 and TRBJ2-1; 7 nucleotides align to TRBD1. Germline V gene sequence: CDR1 MNHEY, CDR2 SVGAGI. The V gene end was trimmed by 2 bases and the J gene end by 3 bases; junction bases not matched to a gene: 4. The CDR3 is made up of 15 amino acids. CDR3 bases: TGTGCCAGCAGTTACACCACAGGGGACTACAATGAGCAGTTCTTC. As protein: CASSYTTGDYNEQFF.

This clonotype was detected many times. The V and J genes are TRBV25-1 and TRBJ1-6; TRBD1 is a possible D gene (5 bases). CDR1 MGHDK and CDR2 SYGVNS come from the germline V gene. The V and J ends lost 10 bases and 6 bases respectively, with 16 bases between them. The CDR3 totals 14 residues. The CDR3 DNA follows: TGTGCCACCAACCCGGGACTGAGTAATTCACCCCTCCACTTT. It translates to CATNPGLSNSPLHF. Full variable domain (remainder filled in from reference TRBV25-1 and TRBJ1-6): EADIYQTPRYLVIGTGKKITLECSQTMGHDKMYWYQQDPGMELHLIHYSYGVNSTEKGDLSSESTVSRIRTEHFPLTLESARPSHTSQYLCATNPGLSNSPLHFGNGTRLTVT.

The table lists this clonotype with many counts. V usage is TRBV6-2 or TRBV6-3 and J usage is TRBJ2-7, with 7 bases that match TRBD2. V lost 1 base and J lost 2; bases outside the gene matches: 14. The CDR3 length is 18 residues. From germline, CDR1 is MNHEY and CDR2 SVGEGT. CDR3 nucleotides: TGTGCCAGCAGTTACTACCCCGCTCGGGCGGGAGAAGCCTACGAGCAGTACTTC. This codes for CASSYYPARAGEAYEQYF.

Concerning this clonotype itself: A read error is possible here, since a much larger clone lies one base away. V usage is TRBV28 and J usage is TRBJ2-3; no clear D gene. Germline lookup yields CDR1 MDHEN and CDR2 SYDVKM. V lost 7 bases and J 2 bases, leaving 16 bases between the germline ends. This CDR3 is built from 15 residues. The CDR3 nucleotides are TGTGCCAGCATCATACGTGGCATCTACACAGATACGCAGTATTTT. Translation gives CASIIRGIYTDTQYF.

The V call is TRBV14, the J call TRBJ2-1; D is perhaps TRBD1 (6 bases). CDR3 length: 13 residues. Germline CDR1 reads SGHDN; CDR2 reads FVKESK. V lost 5 bases to trimming and J lost 4 bases, with 9 bases between them. CDR3 nucleotides: TGTGCCAGCAGCACAGGGAGTTACAATGAGCAGTTCTTC. It is translated as CASSTGSYNEQFF.

The genes are TRBV7-8 and TRBJ2-7; tentative D call: TRBD2 (6 bases). V lost 5 bases, J lost 1 base, and 6 bases lay in between. Germline V CDR1 and CDR2: SGHVS, FQNEAQ. CDR3 length equals 12 residues. The CDR3 spells CASSRGSYEQYF. Here the CDR3 DNA reads TGTGCCAGCAGCCGGGGGTCCTACGAGCAGTACTTC.

This clonotype was counted between two and nine times. The genes are TRBV7-2 and TRBJ2-5; 9 nucleotides match TRBD1. Germline-derived CDR1 and CDR2 are SGHTA and FQGNSA. The length of the CDR3 is 18 residues. With 5 bases clipped from V and 2 bases from J, the junction kept 15 bases outside the gene matches. The CDR3 nucleotides read TGTGCCAGCAGCGCCACCGGGACAGGGTTGTCCCTTCAAGAGACCCAGTACTTC. It encodes CASSATGTGLSLQETQYF.

The table lists this clonotype with many counts. V gene TRBV3-1 combines with J gene TRBJ2-1; no reliable D call. There are 17 residues in the CDR3. Germline CDR1 and CDR2: LGHDT and YNNKEL (reference sequence). Trimming removed 3 bases at V and 0 bases at J, with 15 bases between. The CDR3 reads CASSHLGRTSSYNEQFF. The CDR3 DNA reads as TGTGCCAGCAGCCACCTTGGCCGAACGAGCTCCTACAATGAGCAGTTCTTC.

Ten or more counts support this clonotype. The genes are TRBV6-1 and TRBJ2-1; either TRBD1 or TRBD2 may supply D (5 bases each). The germline V gene has CDR1 MNHNS and CDR2 SASEGT. There are 11 residues in the CDR3. V was shortened by 0 bases and J by 14 bases, with 8 bases between the two germline ends. CDR3 DNA: TGTGCCAGCAGTGAAGCGGGGACCAAGTTCTTC. Translation gives CASSEAGTKFF.

The V gene is TRBV14, the J gene TRBJ1-1; D ambiguous. The CDR3 is 13 amino acids. Trimming stripped 0 bases from V and 3 bases from J, with 5 bases between. Germline V gene lookup returns CDR1 SGHDN and CDR2 FVKESK. For the CDR3, the DNA is TGTGCCAGCAGCCAAGATGCGGACACTGAAGCTTTCTTT. Its protein product is CASSQDADTEAFF.

This clonotype was observed many times. The chain recombines TRBV7-4 with TRBJ2-7, with 7 bases lining up with TRBD1. The CDR3 covers 15 residues. The V and J ends lost 5 bases and 1 base, in that order; junction bases with no gene match: 8. CDR1 and CDR2 (germline): SGHVT, SQSDAQ. The CDR3 spells CASSGLQGISYEQYF. The CDR3 region has the DNA TGTGCCAGCAGCGGGTTACAGGGGATTTCCTACGAGCAGTACTTC.

This clonotype was recorded at least ten times. This sequence joins TRBV28 and TRBJ2-7, with a weak D call TRBD2 (5 bases). CDR1 and CDR2 (germline): MDHEN, SYDVKM. V was cut by 6 bases and J by 4 bases, with 10 bases left in between. The CDR3 is 12 residues long. The CDR3 loop reads CASRYSEYEQYF. The CDR3, as DNA: TGTGCCAGCAGATATAGCGAGTACGAGCAGTACTTC.